The sequence of this TCR beta chain was determined in a study of blood T cells in healthy people across ages. Trimming removed 0 bases at V and 5 bases at J, with 5 bases between. CDR3 length: 12 residues. Germline assignment: CDR1 LGHDT and CDR2 YNNKEL (reference sequence). It was with a sample-barcoded 5' primer and a J-beta primer mix that a second PCR of roughly 7 to 12 cycles was run. Every cDNA molecule bore a tag from a template-switch adaptor containing 12 random nucleotides. Using its own MiXCR run on the 5' RACE reads, TCRdb lists one record per CDR3 protein. In the table there are some 710,000 distinct CDR3 sequences, around a fifth of which are singletons.

The TCR comes from a man aged 65 to 85 in good health. The sample was blood. The J gene is TRBJ2-7, the V gene TRBV3-1; D is ambiguous. In DNA, the CDR3 is TGTGCCAGCAGCCAAGATGTCAACGAGCAGTACTTC. It codes for CASSQDVNEQYF.